This T cell receptor beta chain came from a study of blood T cell repertoires in COVID-19. Study-wide background: T cells, B-cell-depleted T cells, or PBMCs supplied cDNA or gDNA.

Participants were placed into cohorts based on the clinical history they reported. Sequenced by immunoSEQ multiplex PCR; TCRdb stores in-frame clones only, minus some. The sample records about 240,000 clones, around four fifths being singletons. This CDR3 has 18 amino acids. V gave up 5 bases and J gave up 4 bases; unmatched junction bases: 12. The germline CDR1 and CDR2 sequences are MDHEN and SYDVKM. This receptor was obtained from a woman in her 40s who had been exposed to COVID-19. The chain employs TRBV28 and TRBJ1-5, with 12 bases fitting TRBD1. Sample: PBMCs or T cells enriched from blood (not recorded which). The CDR3 nucleotides read TGTGCCAGCAGTCCAACTTCCGGGACAGGGGGCGGTAATCAGCCCCAGCATTTT. Amino acids: CASSPTSGTGGGNQPQHF.